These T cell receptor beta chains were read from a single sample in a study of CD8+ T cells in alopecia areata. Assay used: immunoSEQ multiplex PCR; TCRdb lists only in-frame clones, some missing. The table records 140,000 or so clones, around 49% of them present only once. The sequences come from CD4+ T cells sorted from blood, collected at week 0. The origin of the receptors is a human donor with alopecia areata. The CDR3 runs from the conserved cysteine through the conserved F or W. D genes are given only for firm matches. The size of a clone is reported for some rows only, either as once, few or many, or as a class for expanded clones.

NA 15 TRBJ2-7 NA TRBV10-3 CAISPWAGISYEQYF TGTGCCATCAGTCCCTGGGCGGGGATCTCCTACGAGCAGTACTTC
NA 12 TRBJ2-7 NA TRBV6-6 CASTTNTYEQYF TGTGCCAGTACGACAAATACCTACGAGCAGTACTTC
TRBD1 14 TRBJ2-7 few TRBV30 CAWSDGTGTYEQYF TGTGCCTGGAGTGACGGGACAGGAACCTACGAGCAGTACTTC
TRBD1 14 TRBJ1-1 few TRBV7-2 CASSRRQGRTEAFF TGTGCCAGCAGCAGAAGACAGGGACGGACTGAAGCTTTCTTT
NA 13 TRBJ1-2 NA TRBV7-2 CASSFRGVGGYTF TGTGCCAGCAGCTTCAGGGGCGTCGGGGGCTACACCTTC
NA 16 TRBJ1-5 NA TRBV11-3 CASSRPPFGEVQPQHF TGTGCCAGCAGCCGCCCCCCTTTTGGGGAGGTGCAGCCCCAGCATTTT
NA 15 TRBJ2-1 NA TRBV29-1 CSVEDTVSSYNEQFF TGCAGCGTTGAAGATACGGTTTCGAGCTACAATGAGCAGTTCTTC
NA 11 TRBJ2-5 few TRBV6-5 CASKRKETQYF TGTGCCAGCAAGAGGAAAGAGACCCAGTACTTC
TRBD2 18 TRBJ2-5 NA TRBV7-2 CASSLARRTSGSQETQYF TGTGCCAGCAGCTTAGCGCGAAGGACTAGCGGGAGTCAAGAGACCCAGTACTTC
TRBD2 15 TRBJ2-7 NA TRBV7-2 CASSLGGLAGDEQYF TGTGCCAGCAGTTTAGGTGGACTAGCGGGTGACGAGCAGTACTTC
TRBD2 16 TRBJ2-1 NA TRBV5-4 CASSGRLAGVANEQFF TGTGCCAGCAGCGGGCGTCTAGCGGGAGTTGCCAATGAGCAGTTCTTC
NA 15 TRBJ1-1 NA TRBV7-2 CASSLALRPGTEAFF TGTGCCAGCAGCTTAGCCCTCAGACCCGGGACTGAAGCTTTCTTT
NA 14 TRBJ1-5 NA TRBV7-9 CASSFGQGHQPQHF TGTGCCAGCAGCTTTGGCCAGGGCCATCAGCCCCAGCATTTT
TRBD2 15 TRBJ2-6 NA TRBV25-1 CASSRGGSGANVLTF TGTGCCAGCAGTCGCGGGGGCTCTGGGGCCAACGTCCTGACTTTC
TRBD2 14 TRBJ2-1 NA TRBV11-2 CASSSSGRHNEQFF TGTGCCAGCAGCTCTAGCGGGAGACACAATGAGCAGTTCTTC
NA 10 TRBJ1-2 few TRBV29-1 CSVGGEGYTF TGCAGCGTTGGAGGGGAGGGCTACACCTTC
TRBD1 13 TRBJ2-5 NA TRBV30 CAWSSTGQETQYF TGTGCCTGGAGTTCGACAGGGCAAGAGACCCAGTACTTC
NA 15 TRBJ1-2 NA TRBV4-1 CASSQDRTISYGYTF TGCGCCAGCAGCCAAGATAGGACTATCAGCTATGGCTACACCTTC
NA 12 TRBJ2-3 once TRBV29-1 CSVEPPGDTQYF TGCAGCGTTGAACCCCCGGGGGATACGCAGTATTTT
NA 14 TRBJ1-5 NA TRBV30 CAWSVRGSDQPQHF TGTGCCTGGAGTGTACGGGGCTCGGATCAGCCCCAGCATTTT
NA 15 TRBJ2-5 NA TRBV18 CASSPFPRIQETQYF TGTGCCAGCTCACCATTCCCGCGTATCCAAGAGACCCAGTACTTC
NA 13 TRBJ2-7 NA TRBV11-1 CASSFAGIYEQYF TGTGCCAGCAGCTTCGCGGGGATCTACGAGCAGTACTTC
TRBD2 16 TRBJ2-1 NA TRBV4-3 CASSQAPSGRVNEQFF TGCGCCAGCAGCCAAGCCCCTAGCGGGAGGGTCAATGAGCAGTTCTTC
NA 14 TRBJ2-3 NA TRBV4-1 CASSQDLAGDTQYF TGCGCCAGCAGCCAAGATCTTGCCGGAGATACGCAGTATTTT
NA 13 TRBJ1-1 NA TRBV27 CASSLRGGTEAFF TGTGCCAGCAGTTTACGAGGGGGCACTGAAGCTTTCTTT
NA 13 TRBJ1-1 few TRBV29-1 CSVAGGPNTEAFF TGCAGCGTTGCTGGCGGACCGAACACTGAAGCTTTCTTT
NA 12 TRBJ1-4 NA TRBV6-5 CASRGSGEKLFF TGTGCCAGCAGGGGGTCGGGGGAAAAACTGTTTTTT
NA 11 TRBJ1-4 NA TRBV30 CAWSTPEKLFF TGTGCCTGGAGCACCCCTGAAAAACTGTTTTTT
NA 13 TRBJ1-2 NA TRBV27 CASSLDRNYGYTF TGTGCCAGCAGTTTGGACAGAAACTATGGCTACACCTTC
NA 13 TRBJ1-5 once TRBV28 CASSRRGNQPQHF TGTGCCAGCAGTCGAAGGGGCAATCAGCCCCAGCATTTT
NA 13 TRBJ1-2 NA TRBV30 CAWSSTVNYGYTF TGTGCCTGGAGTTCGACAGTTAACTATGGCTACACCTTC
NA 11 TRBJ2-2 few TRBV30 CAWSGSGELFF TGTGCCTGGAGTGGTTCCGGGGAGCTGTTTTTT
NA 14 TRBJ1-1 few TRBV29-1 CSVEEGLQNTEAFF TGCAGCGTTGAAGAGGGATTACAGAACACTGAAGCTTTCTTT
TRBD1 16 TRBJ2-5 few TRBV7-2 CASSLAQGTGGKTQYF TGTGCCAGCAGCTTAGCGCAGGGGACAGGGGGAAAGACCCAGTACTTC
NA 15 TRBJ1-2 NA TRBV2 CASSDEVSYVYGYTF TGTGCCAGCAGTGATGAGGTCTCGTATGTCTATGGCTACACCTTC
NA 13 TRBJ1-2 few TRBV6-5 CASSYSPRDGYTF TGTGCCAGCAGTTACTCGCCAAGGGATGGCTACACCTTC
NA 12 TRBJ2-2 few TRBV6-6 CAGRRGIGELFF TGTGCCGGCCGTAGGGGAATCGGGGAGCTGTTTTTT
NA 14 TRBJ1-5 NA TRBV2 CASSVDRSGQPQHF TGTGCCAGCAGTGTGGATAGATCCGGTCAGCCCCAGCATTTT
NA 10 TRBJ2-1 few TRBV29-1 CSGGLLEQFF TGCAGCGGGGGATTGTTGGAGCAGTTCTTC
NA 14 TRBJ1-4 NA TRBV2 CASTRGSRTEKLFF TGTGCCAGCACGCGGGGTTCGAGAACGGAAAAACTGTTTTTT